Here is one T cell receptor (beta chain) with its context. The V and J ends lost 8 bases and 5 bases respectively, with 15 bases between them. The CDR3 covers 12 residues. The germline gives CDR1 SQVTM, CDR2 ANQGSEA. Some clones are missing from TCRdb's copy, which holds only in-frame ones; the method was immunoSEQ multiplex PCR. The sample contains 150,000 to 200,000 clones, roughly 92% of which appear only once. The sample belongs to a study of T cell responses to AZD1222 COVID-19 vaccine. The sequencing used peripheral blood, collected on day 0 of AZD1222 vaccination. The receptor's source is an adult in good health. The chain joins TRBV29-1 to TRBJ1-1, with a possible D match to TRBD1 (6 bases). The CDR3 is CSSWTDGTEAFF. DNA for the CDR3: TGCAGCTCCTGGACAGACGGAACTGAAGCTTTCTTT.